Each of the 31 T cell receptor beta chains below was sequenced from the same sample in a study of cytomegalovirus exposure and HLA in healthy donors. The table came from immunoSEQ multiplex PCR; TCRdb's copy has only in-frame clones and leaves some out. Seen here are about 200,000 clones, 70% to 85% observed once, and the top ten hold over 10%. The material sequenced was PBMCs. The receptors were gathered from a woman between 25 and 40 years old in good health and CMV-seropositive.

Details on this clone: The sample has other DNA sequences that encode this CDR3 too. This rearrangement joins TRBV30 to TRBJ1-2; no firm D call. Germline-derived CDR1 and CDR2 are GTSNPN and SVGIG (reference sequence). The CDR3 has 13 residues. Deletions cut 7 bases from V and 3 bases from J, with 15 bases between. CDR3 sequence: CASFRTGYYGYTF. CDR3 sequence (DNA): TGTGCCTCCTTCAGGACGGGGTACTATGGCTACACCTTC.

In this sample, this clone turned up once. The V call is TRBV11-2, the J call TRBJ2-7; 8 bases line up with TRBD1. The V gene end was trimmed by 5 bases and the J gene end by 1 base; junction bases not matched to a gene: 7. Germline-derived CDR1 and CDR2 are SGHAT and FQNNGV. The CDR3 is made up of 15 amino acids. The chain's CDR3 is CASSPGTGYSYEQYF. Here the CDR3 DNA reads TGTGCCAGCAGCCCTGGGACAGGATATTCCTACGAGCAGTACTTC.

In nucleotides, the CDR3 is TGCGCCAGCAGCCAAGTGGGGGGAGGGGGTGAAAAACTGTTTTTT. It is translated as CASSQVGGGGEKLFF. The rearrangement uses TRBV4-1 and TRBJ1-4; TRBD1 is a possible D gene (6 bases). The CDR3 spans 15 residues. V was cut by 1 base and J by 7 bases, with 13 bases left in between. Per germline, CDR1 MGHRA and CDR2 YSYEKL.

The V gene is TRBV15, the J gene TRBJ2-1; D unresolved. Per the germline V gene, CDR1 is LNHNV and CDR2 is YYDKDF (reference sequence). The CDR3 contains 14 residues. With 3 bases removed from V and 6 bases from J, the gap between germline ends came to 12 bases. The CDR3 region is CATSSPYSTNEQFF. The CDR3 bases are TGTGCCACCAGCAGTCCCTACAGCACCAATGAGCAGTTCTTC.

V and J are TRBV7-9 and TRBJ2-7, with 10 bases aligning to TRBD2. CDR1 SEHNR and CDR2 FQNEAQ come from the germline V gene (reference sequence). The CDR3 covers 17 residues. J lost 5 bases, V lost 1 base, and 11 bases had no gene match. CDR3 in amino acids: CASSLVYGSGRAHEQYF. The CDR3 coding sequence is TGTGCCAGCAGCTTAGTATACGGAAGCGGGAGGGCCCACGAGCAGTACTTC.

This chain uses TRBV7-2 with TRBJ1-1, with D perhaps matching TRBD1 (5 bases). Germline CDR1 SGHTA, CDR2 FQGNSA. Trimming stripped 4 bases from V and 5 bases from J, with 14 bases between. The CDR3 consists of 14 residues. This CDR3 reads CASSSQGGLTEAFF. The CDR3, as DNA: TGTGCCAGCAGCTCTCAGGGCGGCTTGACTGAAGCTTTCTTT.

The CDR3 DNA sequence: TGTGCCAGCAGCCCCCGGACAGGGTACACTGAAGCTTTCTTT. Translating gives CASSPRTGYTEAFF. The V gene is TRBV9, the J gene TRBJ1-1, with 8 bases matching TRBD1. Germline CDR1 is SGDLS and CDR2 is YYNGEE. J gave up 3 bases and V 4 bases, and 5 bases lay outside the gene matches. This CDR3 has 14 residues. The full variable domain, its missing parts supplied by reference TRBV9 and TRBJ1-1, is DSGVTQTPKHLITATGQRVTLRCSPRSGDLSVYWYQQSLDQGLQFLIQYYNGEERAKGNILERFSAQQFPDLHSELNLSSLELGDSALYFCASSPRTGYTEAFFGQGTRLTVV.

This clone was counted between two and nine times. This chain joins TRBV4-1 and TRBJ2-7; a possible D gene is TRBD2 (6 bases). The CDR3 covers 13 residues. Trimming pared 4 bases from V and 3 bases from J, leaving 10 bases between. The germline CDR1 and CDR2 sequences are MGHRA and YSYEKL. The CDR3 region is CASSPGTRYEQYF. CDR3 DNA: TGCGCCAGCAGCCCCGGGACTCGCTACGAGCAGTACTTC.

The CDR3 spells CASSLGDRVLGANVLTF. In nucleotides, the CDR3 is TGCGCCAGCAGCTTGGGGGACAGGGTTCTTGGGGCCAACGTCCTGACTTTC. The rearrangement uses TRBV5-1 and TRBJ2-6; 9 nucleotides align to TRBD1. This CDR3 contains 17 residues. Germline CDR1 and CDR2: SGHRS and YFSETQ. J gave up 3 bases and V 0 bases, and 4 bases lay outside the gene matches. The full variable domain, in which reference TRBV5-1 and TRBJ2-6 provide the parts outside the CDR3, is KAGVTQTPRYLIKTRGQQVTLSCSPISGHRSVSWYQQTPGQGLQFLFEYFSETQRNKGNFPGRFSGRQFSNSRSEMNVSTLELGDSALYLCASSLGDRVLGANVLTFGAGSRLTVL.

This clone was recorded only once. The rearrangement uses TRBV30 and TRBJ1-1; D perhaps matches TRBD1 (5 bases). CDR3 length: 15 residues. V was pared by 2 bases and J by 1 base, with 14 bases between. Per the germline V gene, CDR1 is GTSNPN and CDR2 is SVGIG (reference sequence). Here the CDR3 reads CAWSKGRTQNTEAFF. DNA for the CDR3: TGTGCCTGGAGTAAGGGCAGGACACAGAACACTGAAGCTTTCTTT.

This clone was detected only a few times. V gene TRBV5-1 combines with J gene TRBJ2-5; 8 bases are a match to TRBD2. Losses at the gene ends were 2 bases for V and 2 bases for J; bases not matched to a gene: 2. This CDR3 spans 14 amino acids. Germline CDR1 and CDR2: SGHRS and YFSETQ. The CDR3 protein is CASSLTSGQETQYF. As DNA, the CDR3 is TGCGCCAGCAGCTTAACTAGCGGACAAGAGACCCAGTACTTC.

V gene TRBV2 combines with J gene TRBJ2-7; the match to TRBD1 covers 8 bases. This CDR3 spans 14 amino acids. After removal of 7 bases from V and 3 bases from J, the junction contained 8 bases not matched to a gene. Per the germline V gene, CDR1 is SNHLY and CDR2 is FYNNEI. DNA for the CDR3: TGTGCCAGCACCCTGACAGGGGTAAACTACGAGCAGTACTTC. It translates to CASTLTGVNYEQYF.

V is TRBV18 and J is TRBJ1-1; D uncertain. The CDR3 contains 12 residues. CDR1 is KGHSH, CDR2 LQKENI, per germline. The V end lost 2 bases, the J end lost 8 bases, and 9 bases lay between the germline ends. The CDR3 coding sequence is TGTGCCAGCTCACCAGGAGAGGGCGAAGCTTTCTTT. It specifies CASSPGEGEAFF.

This chain uses TRBV4-2 with TRBJ2-3; TRBD2 aligns across 11 bases. The CDR3 loop spans 20 amino acids. The V and J ends lost 4 bases and 2 bases, in that order; junction bases with no gene match: 17. Germline V gene lookup returns CDR1 LGHNA and CDR2 YNFKEQ. In DNA form, the CDR3 reads TGTGCCAGCAGCCGACGGATGAATACCGGGACTAGCGGAAACACAGATACGCAGTATTTT. Its protein product is CASSRRMNTGTSGNTDTQYF.

This rearrangement joins TRBV28 to TRBJ2-3; D is unclear. V lost 5 bases and J lost 6, with 12 bases in between. Germline V gene lookup returns CDR1 MDHEN and CDR2 SYDVKM. The CDR3 spans 13 residues. CDR3 region: CASSHLRSDTQYF. The CDR3 region has the DNA TGTGCCAGCAGTCACCTGCGGTCGGATACGCAGTATTTT.

CDR3: CASSVTGFYEQYF. The DNA of the CDR3 is TGTGCCAGCAGTGTGACAGGGTTTTACGAGCAGTACTTC. The V call is TRBV28, the J call TRBJ2-7; 7 bases fit TRBD1. The germline CDR1 and CDR2 sequences are MDHEN and SYDVKM. The CDR3 consists of 13 residues. The junction had 5 bases not matched to a gene; V was cut back by 5 bases and J by 4 bases.

V is TRBV30 and J is TRBJ2-7, with a possible D match to TRBD1 (6 bases). Germline CDR1 GTSNPN, CDR2 SVGIG (reference sequence). V lost 1 base and J 7 bases, leaving 14 bases between the germline ends. This CDR3 contains 13 residues. DNA for the CDR3: TGTGCCTGGAGTGCGGGACAAATCTCAGAGCAGTACTTC. It translates to CAWSAGQISEQYF.

The rearrangement uses TRBV27 and TRBJ2-1, with 9 bases identical to TRBD2. This CDR3 region has 16 residues. The germline gives CDR1 MNHEY, CDR2 SMNVEV (reference sequence). V was clipped by 5 bases and J by 0 bases; unmatched bases: 5. CDR3 sequence reads: CASSTSGYSSYNEQFF. For the CDR3, the DNA is TGTGCCAGCAGTACTAGCGGGTATAGCTCCTACAATGAGCAGTTCTTC.

This clone occurred a few times. The J gene is TRBJ2-7, the V gene TRBV30; TRBD2 matches at 11 bases. The V and J ends lost 4 bases and 4 bases, in that order; junction bases with no gene match: 3. The CDR3 extends over 13 amino acids. Germline CDR1 and CDR2: GTSNPN and SVGIG (reference sequence). The CDR3 DNA sequence: TGTGCCTGGAACCCTAGCGGGGGGTACGAGCAGTACTTC. Translation: CAWNPSGGYEQYF. The variable domain in full, with the rest retrieved from reference TRBV30 and TRBJ2-7, is SQTIHQWPATLVQPVGSPLSLECTVEGTSNPNLYWYRQAAGRGLQLLFYSVGIGQISSEVPQNLSASRPQDRQFILSSKKLLLSDSGFYLCAWNPSGGYEQYFGPGTRLTVT.

The rearrangement links TRBV30 to TRBJ1-1; D is ambiguous. This CDR3 is built from 13 residues. Trimming removed 1 base at V and 1 base at J, with 7 bases between. The germline gives CDR1 GTSNPN, CDR2 SVGIG (reference sequence). Written as DNA, the CDR3 is TGTGCCTGGAGTGCAACAGCGAACACTGAAGCTTTCTTT. Amino acids: CAWSATANTEAFF.

DNA of the CDR3: TGCGCCAGCAGCTTAGCGGGAGACTCCTACAATGAGCAGTTCTTC. Protein product: CASSLAGDSYNEQFF. The J gene is TRBJ2-1, the V gene TRBV5-1, with 8 bases lining up with TRBD2. This CDR3 region has 15 residues. The germline V gene has CDR1 SGHRS and CDR2 YFSETQ. Losses at the gene ends were 2 bases for V and 0 bases for J; bases not matched to a gene: 1.

The V call is TRBV9, the J call TRBJ2-1; D not certain. The V end lost 0 bases, the J end lost 0 bases, and 7 bases lay between the germline ends. CDR3 length: 15 residues. Germline lookup yields CDR1 SGDLS and CDR2 YYNGEE. The CDR3, as DNA: TGTGCCAGCAGCGTAGAGCGAAACTCCTACAATGAGCAGTTCTTC. Protein sequence: CASSVERNSYNEQFF. Complete variable domain (other parts from reference TRBV9 and TRBJ2-1): DSGVTQTPKHLITATGQRVTLRCSPRSGDLSVYWYQQSLDQGLQFLIQYYNGEERAKGNILERFSAQQFPDLHSELNLSSLELGDSALYFCASSVERNSYNEQFFGPGTRLTVL.

The CDR3: CASSELSGQPQHF. CDR3 coding DNA: TGTGCCAGCAGTGAATTGTCCGGTCAGCCCCAGCATTTT. The chain joins TRBV25-1 to TRBJ1-5, with D hard to call. CDR1 is MGHDK, CDR2 SYGVNS, per germline. The CDR3 is made up of 13 amino acids. The ends were cut back, 1 base at V and 6 bases at J, with 7 bases in the middle.

The V gene is TRBV11-3, the J gene TRBJ2-2; a possible D gene is TRBD2 (5 bases). V dropped 2 bases and J dropped 2 bases, with 9 bases sitting between them. The CDR3 spans 15 residues. Germline CDR1 reads SGHNT; CDR2 reads YENEEA. CDR3 nucleotides: TGTGCCAGCAGCTTATATCGGGGTAACACCGGGGAGCTGTTTTTT. Protein: CASSLYRGNTGELFF. The whole variable domain, remainder taken from reference TRBV11-3 and TRBJ2-2, is EAGVVQSPRYKIIEKKQPVAFWCNPISGHNTLYWYLQNLGQGPELLIRYENEEAVDDSQLPKDRFSAERLKGVDSTLKIQPAELGDSAVYLCASSLYRGNTGELFFGEGSRLTVL.

J is TRBJ2-7 and V is TRBV5-1; 8 nucleotides agree with TRBD1. The CDR3 contains 15 residues. Germline loops: CDR1 SGHRS, CDR2 YFSETQ. Losses at the gene ends were 0 bases for V and 4 bases for J; bases not matched to a gene: 6. The CDR3 loop reads CASSLDSGGLYEQYF. CDR3 in DNA: TGCGCCAGCAGCTTGGATTCAGGGGGCTTGTACGAGCAGTACTTC.

About this clone: Germline and junction disagree at one end, which may indicate a read error. The chain employs TRBV7-7 and TRBJ2-2; 9 bases map to TRBD1. This CDR3 has 14 residues. The germline gives CDR1 SSHAT, CDR2 FNYEAQ (reference sequence). The DNA of the CDR3 is TGTGCTAGCAGCTTGGACAGGGGAACCGGGGAGCTGTTTTTT. It codes for CASSLDRGTGELFF.

This chain links TRBV11-1 with TRBJ2-2; a possible D gene is TRBD1 (6 bases). Trimming cost V 4 bases and J 6 bases, with 12 bases left between them. Germline values: CDR1 SGHAT, CDR2 FQDESV (reference sequence). The CDR3 covers 14 residues. The CDR3 loop is CASSSNRAPGELFF. The CDR3 DNA follows: TGTGCCAGCAGCTCGAACAGGGCCCCCGGGGAGCTGTTTTTT.

CDR3 coding DNA: TGTGCCAGCAACAGGGGGCCCACCGGGGAGCTGTTTTTT. It codes for CASNRGPTGELFF. This rearrangement joins TRBV6-5 to TRBJ2-2; the match to TRBD1 covers 9 bases. This CDR3 is 13 amino acids long. CDR1 is MNHEY, CDR2 SVGAGI, per germline. With 7 bases clipped from V and 4 bases from J, the junction kept 1 base outside the gene matches.

This chain joins TRBV6-5 and TRBJ1-5, with 10 bases identical to TRBD1. The CDR3 spans 15 residues. CDR1 MNHEY and CDR2 SVGAGI come from the germline V gene. V lost 6 bases, J lost 1 base, and 3 bases stayed unmatched. The CDR3 sequence: CASRRQGASNQPQHF. The CDR3 coding sequence is TGTGCCAGCAGACGACAGGGGGCAAGCAATCAGCCCCAGCATTTT.

J is TRBJ2-7 and V is TRBV18; TRBD2 agrees at 7 bases. The CDR3 extends over 12 amino acids. Germline V lookup: CDR1 KGHSH, CDR2 LQKENI. The junction had 2 bases not matched to a gene; V was cut back by 3 bases and J by 6 bases. The CDR3 protein is CASSPGGAEQYF. In DNA form, the CDR3 reads TGTGCCAGCTCACCGGGAGGGGCCGAGCAGTACTTC.

The rearrangement joins TRBV15 to TRBJ2-1, with 7 nucleotides matching TRBD1. Germline V gives CDR1 LNHNV, CDR2 YYDKDF (reference sequence). CDR3 size: 16 residues. Trimming cost V 9 bases and J 6 bases; bases outside gene matches: 17. CDR3 coding DNA: TGTGCCACACGACCCGGCCCCCAGACAGGGTCCAATGAGCAGTTCTTC. Translation: CATRPGPQTGSNEQFF.